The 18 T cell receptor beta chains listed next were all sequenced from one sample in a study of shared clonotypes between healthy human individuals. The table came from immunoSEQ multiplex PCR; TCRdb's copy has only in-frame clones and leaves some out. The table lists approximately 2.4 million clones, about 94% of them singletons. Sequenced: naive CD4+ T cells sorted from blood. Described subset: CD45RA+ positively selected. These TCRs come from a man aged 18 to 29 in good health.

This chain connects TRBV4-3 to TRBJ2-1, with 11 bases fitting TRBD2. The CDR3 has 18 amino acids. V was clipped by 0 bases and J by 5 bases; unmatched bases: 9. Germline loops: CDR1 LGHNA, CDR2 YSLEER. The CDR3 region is CASSQDRPSGRIHNEQFF. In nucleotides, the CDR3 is TGCGCCAGCAGCCAAGATCGTCCTAGCGGGAGGATCCACAATGAGCAGTTCTTC.

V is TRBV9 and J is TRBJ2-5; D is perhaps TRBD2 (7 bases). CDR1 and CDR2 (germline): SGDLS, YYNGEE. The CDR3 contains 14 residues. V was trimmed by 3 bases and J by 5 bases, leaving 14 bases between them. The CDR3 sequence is CASSGRGAMETQYF. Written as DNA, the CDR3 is TGTGCCAGCAGCGGTCGGGGGGCCATGGAGACCCAGTACTTC.

The chain's CDR3 is CASSLVAGRQETQYF. Written as DNA, the CDR3 is TGCGCCAGCAGCTTGGTAGCGGGGCGTCAAGAGACCCAGTACTTC. The V call is TRBV5-1, the J call TRBJ2-5; 8 nucleotides align to TRBD2. The J segment lost 2 bases and the V segment lost 0 bases, leaving 3 bases of the junction unmatched. CDR1 SGHRS and CDR2 YFSETQ come from the germline V gene. The CDR3 extends over 15 amino acids. Full variable domain (outside the CDR3, taken from reference TRBV5-1 and TRBJ2-5): KAGVTQTPRYLIKTRGQQVTLSCSPISGHRSVSWYQQTPGQGLQFLFEYFSETQRNKGNFPGRFSGRQFSNSRSEMNVSTLELGDSALYLCASSLVAGRQETQYFGPGTRLLVL.

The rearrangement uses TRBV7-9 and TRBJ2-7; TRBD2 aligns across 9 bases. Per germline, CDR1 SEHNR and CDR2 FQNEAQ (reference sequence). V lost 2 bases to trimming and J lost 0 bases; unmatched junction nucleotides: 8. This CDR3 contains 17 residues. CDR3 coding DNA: TGTGCCAGCAGCTTACGGCTAGCGGGGTCCTTCTCCTACGAGCAGTACTTC. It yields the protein CASSLRLAGSFSYEQYF.

The CDR3 loop reads CATKLPGDNSPLHF. The CDR3 region has the DNA TGTGCCACGAAATTGCCAGGGGATAATTCACCCCTCCACTTT. V and J are TRBV19 and TRBJ1-6; maybe TRBD1 (6 bases). V was pared by 10 bases and J by 5 bases, with 15 bases between. The CDR3 loop spans 14 amino acids. Germline values: CDR1 LNHDA, CDR2 SQIVND (reference sequence).

The CDR3 DNA reads as TGTGCCAGCAGTATAAGGGGAGGGGAGGGTACGCAGTATTTT. Translation gives CASSIRGGEGTQYF. The chain recombines TRBV28 with TRBJ2-3, with 7 bases fitting TRBD2. CDR1 is MDHEN and CDR2 is SYDVKM in the germline V gene. This CDR3 has 14 residues. V gave up 5 bases and J gave up 8 bases; unmatched junction bases: 10.

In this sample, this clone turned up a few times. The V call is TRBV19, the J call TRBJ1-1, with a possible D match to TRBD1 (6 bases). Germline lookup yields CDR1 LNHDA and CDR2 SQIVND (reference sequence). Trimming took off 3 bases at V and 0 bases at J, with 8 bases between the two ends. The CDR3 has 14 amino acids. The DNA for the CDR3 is TGTGCCAGTAGTATCCGGACAGTGAACACTGAAGCTTTCTTT. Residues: CASSIRTVNTEAFF.

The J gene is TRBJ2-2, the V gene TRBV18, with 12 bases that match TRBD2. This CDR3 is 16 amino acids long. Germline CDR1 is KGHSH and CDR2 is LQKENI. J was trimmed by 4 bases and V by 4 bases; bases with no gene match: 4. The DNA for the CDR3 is TGTGCCAGCTCACAGACTAGCGGGAGTTTCACCGGGGAGCTGTTTTTT. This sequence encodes CASSQTSGSFTGELFF.

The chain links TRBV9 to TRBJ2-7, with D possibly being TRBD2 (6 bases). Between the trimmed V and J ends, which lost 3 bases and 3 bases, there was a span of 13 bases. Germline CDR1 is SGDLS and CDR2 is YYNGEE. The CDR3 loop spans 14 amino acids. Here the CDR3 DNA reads TGTGCCAGCAGCGCGGGGGAGTACCTCTACGAGCAGTACTTC. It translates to CASSAGEYLYEQYF.

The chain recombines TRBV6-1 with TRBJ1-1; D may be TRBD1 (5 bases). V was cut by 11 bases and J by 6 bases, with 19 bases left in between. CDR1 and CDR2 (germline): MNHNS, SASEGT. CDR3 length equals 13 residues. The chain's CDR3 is CAYRPGGLPEAFF. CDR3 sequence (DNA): TGTGCCTATCGTCCCGGGGGATTGCCTGAAGCTTTCTTT.

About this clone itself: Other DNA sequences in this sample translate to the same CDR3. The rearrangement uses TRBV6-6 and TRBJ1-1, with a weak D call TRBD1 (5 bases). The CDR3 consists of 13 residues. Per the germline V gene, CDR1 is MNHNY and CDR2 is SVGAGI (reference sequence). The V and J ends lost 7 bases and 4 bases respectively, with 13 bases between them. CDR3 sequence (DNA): TGTGCCAGCACCCCCCGGGGGGGCACTGAAGCTTTCTTT. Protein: CASTPRGGTEAFF.

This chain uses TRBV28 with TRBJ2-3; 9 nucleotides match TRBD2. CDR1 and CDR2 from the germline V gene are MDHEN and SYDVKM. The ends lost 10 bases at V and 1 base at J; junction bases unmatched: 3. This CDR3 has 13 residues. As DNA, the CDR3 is TGTGCCACCCGGACTAGCGGCACAGATACGCAGTATTTT. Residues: CATRTSGTDTQYF.

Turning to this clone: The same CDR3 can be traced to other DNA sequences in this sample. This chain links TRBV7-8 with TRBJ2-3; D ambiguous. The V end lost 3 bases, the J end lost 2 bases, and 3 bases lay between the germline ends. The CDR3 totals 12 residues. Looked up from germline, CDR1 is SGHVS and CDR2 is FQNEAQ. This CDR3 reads CASSLDTDTQYF. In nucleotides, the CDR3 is TGTGCCAGCAGCTTGGACACAGATACGCAGTATTTT. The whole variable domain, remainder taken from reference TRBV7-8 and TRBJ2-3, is GAGVSQSPRYKVAKRGQDVALRCDPISGHVSLFWYQQALGQGPEFLTYFQNEAQLDKSGLPSDRFFAERPEGSVSTLKIQRTQQEDSAVYLCASSLDTDTQYFGPGTRLTVL.

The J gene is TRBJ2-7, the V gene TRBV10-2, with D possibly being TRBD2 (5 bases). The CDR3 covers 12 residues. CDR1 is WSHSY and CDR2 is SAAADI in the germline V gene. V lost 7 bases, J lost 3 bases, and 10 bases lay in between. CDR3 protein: CASNGVFYEQYF. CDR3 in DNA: TGCGCCAGCAACGGGGTTTTCTACGAGCAGTACTTC.

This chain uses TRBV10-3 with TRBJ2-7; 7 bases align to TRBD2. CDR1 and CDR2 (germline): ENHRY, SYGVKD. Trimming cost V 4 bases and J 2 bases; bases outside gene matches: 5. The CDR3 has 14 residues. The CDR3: CAISGTSVTYEQYF. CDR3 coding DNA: TGTGCCATCAGTGGTACTAGCGTCACCTACGAGCAGTACTTC.

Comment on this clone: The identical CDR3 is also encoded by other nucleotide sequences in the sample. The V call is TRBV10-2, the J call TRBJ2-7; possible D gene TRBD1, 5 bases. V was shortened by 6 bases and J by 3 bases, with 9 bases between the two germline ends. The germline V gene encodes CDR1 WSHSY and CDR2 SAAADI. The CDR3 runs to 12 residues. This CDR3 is CASRDRLYEQYF. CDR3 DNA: TGCGCCAGCAGAGACAGACTCTACGAGCAGTACTTC.

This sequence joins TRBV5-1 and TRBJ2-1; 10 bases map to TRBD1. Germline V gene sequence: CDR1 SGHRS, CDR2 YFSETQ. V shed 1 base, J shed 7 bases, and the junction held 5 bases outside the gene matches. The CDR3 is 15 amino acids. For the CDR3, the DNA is TGCGCCAGCAGCTTGAGCGACAGGGGGCTGAATGAGCAGTTCTTC. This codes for CASSLSDRGLNEQFF.

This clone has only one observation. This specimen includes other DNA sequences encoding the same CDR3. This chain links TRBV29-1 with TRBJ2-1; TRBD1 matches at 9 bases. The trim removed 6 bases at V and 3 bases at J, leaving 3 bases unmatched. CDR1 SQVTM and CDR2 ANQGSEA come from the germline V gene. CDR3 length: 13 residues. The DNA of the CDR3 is TGCAGCGTCGGGACAGGGAGCTACAATGAGCAGTTCTTC. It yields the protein CSVGTGSYNEQFF.